The 4 T cell receptor beta chains listed next were all sequenced from one sample in a study of T cells in Graves' hyperthyroidism and ophthalmopathy. Amplification yielded TCR beta CDR3 regions, with RNA transcripts as the source. The TCR CDR3 was amplified in a first-round RT-PCR using the HTBI primer set. TCRdb ran MiXCR on the multiplex PCR reads and lists one entry per CDR3 protein. Among approximately 330,000 distinct CDR3 sequences listed, roughly 21% were seen once. Sequencing was performed on blood. The source of these receptors is a woman in her forties or fifties with Graves' hyperthyroidism.

This clonotype appeared a few times. The chain links TRBV6-5 to TRBJ2-1; 9 bases fit TRBD2. The CDR3 extends over 15 amino acids. Trimming at V came to 2 bases and at J to 7 bases, leaving 6 bases not matched to a gene. The germline V gene has CDR1 MNHEY and CDR2 SVGAGI. As DNA, the CDR3 is TGTGCCAGCAGTTACGGGGCGGGAGGGTTTAATGAGCAGTTCTTC. Translated: CASSYGAGGFNEQFF.

The V gene is TRBV20-1, the J gene TRBJ2-4, with D uncertain. Trimming took off 0 bases at V and 8 bases at J, with 14 bases between the two ends. CDR1 is DFQATT, CDR2 SNEGSKA, per germline (reference sequence). The CDR3 has 14 residues. Here the CDR3 DNA reads TGCAGTGCTAGAGACTCTTTCCTGTCGGACATTCAGTACTTC. Protein sequence: CSARDSFLSDIQYF.

Concerning this clonotype itself: It may be a read error: a sequence one base away is much more abundant. The conserved final phenylalanine or tryptophan is absent from the CDR3, which likely points to a read error. V and J are TRBV3-1 and TRBJ2-7, with 9 bases matching TRBD1. CDR1 and CDR2 from the germline V gene are LGHDT and YNNKEL (reference sequence). J lost 1 base, V lost 8 bases, and 6 bases had no gene match. The CDR3 runs 14 residues. CDR3 protein: CASSDRGISYEQYL. The CDR3 DNA is TGTGCCAGCTCGGACAGGGGAATTTCCTACGAGCAGTACCTC.

This clonotype showed up just a few times. The rearrangement links TRBV20-1 to TRBJ2-7; 8 bases fit TRBD1. The germline V gene has CDR1 DFQATT and CDR2 SNEGSKA (reference sequence). V lost 6 bases, J lost 2 bases, and 6 bases stayed unmatched. The length of the CDR3 is 13 residues. CDR3 DNA: TGCAGTGCCCCGGGACAGGTAACCTACGAGCAGTACTTC. Translated: CSAPGQVTYEQYF.